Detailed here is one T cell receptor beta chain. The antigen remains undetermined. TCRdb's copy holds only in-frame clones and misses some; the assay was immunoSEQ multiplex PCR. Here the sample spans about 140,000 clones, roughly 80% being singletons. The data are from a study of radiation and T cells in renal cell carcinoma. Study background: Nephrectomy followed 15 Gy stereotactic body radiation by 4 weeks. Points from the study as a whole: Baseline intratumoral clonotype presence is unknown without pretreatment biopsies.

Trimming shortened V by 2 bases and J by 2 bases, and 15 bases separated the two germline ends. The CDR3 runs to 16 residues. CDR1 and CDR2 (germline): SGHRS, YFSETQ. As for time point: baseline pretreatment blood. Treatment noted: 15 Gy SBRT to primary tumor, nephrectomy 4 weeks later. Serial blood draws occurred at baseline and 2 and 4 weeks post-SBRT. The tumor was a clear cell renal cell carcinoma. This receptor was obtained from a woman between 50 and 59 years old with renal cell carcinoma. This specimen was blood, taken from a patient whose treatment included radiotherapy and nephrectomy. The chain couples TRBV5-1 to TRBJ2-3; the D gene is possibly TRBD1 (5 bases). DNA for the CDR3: TGCGCCAGCAGCTTACAACCGACAGCTACCACAGATACGCAGTATTTT. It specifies CASSLQPTATTDTQYF.